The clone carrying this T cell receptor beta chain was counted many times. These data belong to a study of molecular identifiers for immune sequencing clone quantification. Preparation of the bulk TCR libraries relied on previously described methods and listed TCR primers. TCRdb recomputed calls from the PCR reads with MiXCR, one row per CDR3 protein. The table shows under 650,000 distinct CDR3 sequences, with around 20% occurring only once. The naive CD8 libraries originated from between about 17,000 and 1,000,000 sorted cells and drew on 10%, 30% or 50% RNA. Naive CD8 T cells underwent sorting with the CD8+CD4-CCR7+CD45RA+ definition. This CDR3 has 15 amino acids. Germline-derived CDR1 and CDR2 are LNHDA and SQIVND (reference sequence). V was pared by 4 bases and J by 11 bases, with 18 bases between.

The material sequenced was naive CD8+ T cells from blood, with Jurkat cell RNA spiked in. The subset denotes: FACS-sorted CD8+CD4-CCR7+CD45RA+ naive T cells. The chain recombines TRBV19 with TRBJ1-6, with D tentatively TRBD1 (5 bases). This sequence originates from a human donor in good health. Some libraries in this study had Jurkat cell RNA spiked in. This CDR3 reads CASSTGTPLNPPLHF. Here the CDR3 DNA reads TGTGCCAGTAGTACGGGGACCCCTCTAAACCCACCCCTCCACTTT.